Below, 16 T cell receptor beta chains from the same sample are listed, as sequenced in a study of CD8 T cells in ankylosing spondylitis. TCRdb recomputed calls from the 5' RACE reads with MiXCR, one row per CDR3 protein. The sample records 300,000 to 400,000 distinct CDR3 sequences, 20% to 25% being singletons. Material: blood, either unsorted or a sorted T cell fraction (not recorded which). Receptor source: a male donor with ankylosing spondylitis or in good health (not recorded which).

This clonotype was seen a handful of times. The CDR3 DNA follows: TGCGCCAGCAGCCAGGATCAGGGGGCCTACAATGAGCAGTTCTTC. It yields the protein CASSQDQGAYNEQFF. This chain uses TRBV4-1 with TRBJ2-1; 7 bases fit TRBD1. V trimming: 3 bases; J trimming: 2 bases; junction bases outside the gene matches: 4. Germline V gene lookup returns CDR1 MGHRA and CDR2 YSYEKL. The CDR3 covers 15 residues.

CDR3 protein: CASSSEALAGGPRSYNEQFF. For the CDR3, the DNA is TGTGCCAGCAGCTCCGAAGCGCTAGCGGGGGGGCCGAGATCCTACAATGAGCAGTTCTTC. The V call is TRBV7-8, the J call TRBJ2-1, with 12 bases fitting TRBD2. Germline assignment: CDR1 SGHVS and CDR2 FQNEAQ. V dropped 4 bases and J dropped 1; count of bases not matched to a gene: 14. This CDR3 comprises 20 residues.

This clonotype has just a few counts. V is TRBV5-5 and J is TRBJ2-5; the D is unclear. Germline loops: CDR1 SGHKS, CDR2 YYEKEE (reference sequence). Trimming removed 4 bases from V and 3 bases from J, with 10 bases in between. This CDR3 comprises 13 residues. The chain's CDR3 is CASSPQLEETQYF. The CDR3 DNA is TGTGCCAGCAGCCCCCAGTTGGAAGAGACCCAGTACTTC.

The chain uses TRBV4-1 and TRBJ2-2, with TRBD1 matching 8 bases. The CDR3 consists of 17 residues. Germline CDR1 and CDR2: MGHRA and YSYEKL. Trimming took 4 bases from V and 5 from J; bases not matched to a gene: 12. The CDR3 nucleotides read TGCGCCAGCAGCCTCCCGGGACAGGTAGTCTGGACCGGGGAGCTGTTTTTT. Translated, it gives CASSLPGQVVWTGELFF.

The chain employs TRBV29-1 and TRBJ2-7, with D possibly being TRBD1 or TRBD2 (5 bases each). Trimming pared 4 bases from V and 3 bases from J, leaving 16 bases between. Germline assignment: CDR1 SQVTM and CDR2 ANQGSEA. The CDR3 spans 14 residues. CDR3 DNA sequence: TGCAGCGTTGTATGGGACGGAGCGGACTACGAGCAGTACTTC. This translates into CSVVWDGADYEQYF.

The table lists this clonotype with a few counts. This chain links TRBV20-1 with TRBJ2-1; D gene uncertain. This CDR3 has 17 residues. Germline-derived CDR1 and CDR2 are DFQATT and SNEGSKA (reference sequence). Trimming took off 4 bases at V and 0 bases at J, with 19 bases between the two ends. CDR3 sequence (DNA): TGCAGTGCTACGTATTCTTCGGGTTGGAGCTCCTACAATGAGCAGTTCTTC. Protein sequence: CSATYSSGWSSYNEQFF.

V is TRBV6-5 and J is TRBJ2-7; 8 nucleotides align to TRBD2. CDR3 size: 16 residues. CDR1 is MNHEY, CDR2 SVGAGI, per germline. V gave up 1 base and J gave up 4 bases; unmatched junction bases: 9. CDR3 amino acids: CASSYFSGGEWYEQYF. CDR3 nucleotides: TGTGCCAGCAGTTACTTCTCGGGGGGGGAATGGTACGAGCAGTACTTC.

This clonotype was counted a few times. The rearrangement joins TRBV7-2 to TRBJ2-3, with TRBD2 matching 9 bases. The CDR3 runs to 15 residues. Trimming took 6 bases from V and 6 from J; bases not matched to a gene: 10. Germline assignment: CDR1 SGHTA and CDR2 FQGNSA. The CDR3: CASRSSGEAPDTQYF. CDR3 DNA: TGTGCCAGCAGATCTAGCGGGGAGGCACCCGATACGCAGTATTTT.

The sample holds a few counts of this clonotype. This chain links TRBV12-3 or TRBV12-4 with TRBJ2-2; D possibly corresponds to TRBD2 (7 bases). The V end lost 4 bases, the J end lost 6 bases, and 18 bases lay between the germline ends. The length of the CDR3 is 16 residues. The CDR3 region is CASSSRGGALPGELFF. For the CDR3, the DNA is TGTGCCAGCAGTTCAAGGGGGGGGGCCCTTCCCGGGGAGCTGTTTTTT.

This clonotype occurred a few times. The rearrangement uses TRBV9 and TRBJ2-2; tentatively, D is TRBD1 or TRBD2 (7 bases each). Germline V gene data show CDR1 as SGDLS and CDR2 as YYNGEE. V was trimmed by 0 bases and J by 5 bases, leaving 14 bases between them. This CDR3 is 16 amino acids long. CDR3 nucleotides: TGTGCCAGCAGCGTAGGGGAGGGGACAGAGACCGGGGAGCTGTTTTTT. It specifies CASSVGEGTETGELFF.

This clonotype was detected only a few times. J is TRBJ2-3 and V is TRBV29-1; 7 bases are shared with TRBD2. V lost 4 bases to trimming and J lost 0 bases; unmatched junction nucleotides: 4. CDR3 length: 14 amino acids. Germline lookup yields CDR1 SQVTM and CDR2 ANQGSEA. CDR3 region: CSVGRRGSTDTQYF. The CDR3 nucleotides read TGCAGCGTTGGTCGGCGGGGGAGCACAGATACGCAGTATTTT.

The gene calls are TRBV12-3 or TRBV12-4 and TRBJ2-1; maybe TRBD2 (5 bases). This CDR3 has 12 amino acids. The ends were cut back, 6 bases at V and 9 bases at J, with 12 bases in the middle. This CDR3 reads CASSELVREQFF. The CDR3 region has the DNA TGTGCCAGCAGCGAACTAGTTCGTGAGCAGTTCTTC.

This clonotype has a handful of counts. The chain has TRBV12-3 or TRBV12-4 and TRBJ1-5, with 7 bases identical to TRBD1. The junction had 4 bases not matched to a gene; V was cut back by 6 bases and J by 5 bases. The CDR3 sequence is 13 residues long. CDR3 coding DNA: TGTGCCAGCAGCATACAGGGGTATCAGCCCCAGCATTTT. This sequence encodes CASSIQGYQPQHF.

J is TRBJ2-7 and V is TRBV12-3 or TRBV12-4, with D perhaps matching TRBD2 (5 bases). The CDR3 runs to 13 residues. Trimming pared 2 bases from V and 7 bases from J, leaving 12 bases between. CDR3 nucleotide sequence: TGTGCCAGCAGTTTATTAGCCGGGATGGAGCAGTACTTC. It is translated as CASSLLAGMEQYF.

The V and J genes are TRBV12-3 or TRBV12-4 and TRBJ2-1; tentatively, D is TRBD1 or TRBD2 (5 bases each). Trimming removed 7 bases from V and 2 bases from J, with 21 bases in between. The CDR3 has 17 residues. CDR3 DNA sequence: TGTGCCAGCACTGGGACGGGAAGGCCAGAAACCTACAATGAGCAGTTCTTC. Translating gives CASTGTGRPETYNEQFF.

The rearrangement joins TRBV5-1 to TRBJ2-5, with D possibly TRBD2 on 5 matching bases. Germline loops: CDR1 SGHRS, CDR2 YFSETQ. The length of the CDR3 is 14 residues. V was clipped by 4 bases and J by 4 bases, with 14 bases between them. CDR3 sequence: CASSDRDDIETQYF. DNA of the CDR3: TGCGCCAGCAGCGACCGGGATGATATAGAGACCCAGTACTTC.